This T cell receptor beta chain is from a study of blood T cell repertoires in COVID-19. About the study: The cDNA or gDNA used as material had been derived from T cells, B-cell-depleted T cells, or PBMCs.

Some clones are missing from TCRdb's copy, which holds only in-frame ones; the method was immunoSEQ multiplex PCR. Of more than 95,000 clones detected, over 70% appear once; the ten largest clones hold roughly 13%. This CDR3 contains 13 residues. V lost 6 bases, J lost 5 bases, and 5 bases stayed unmatched. CDR1 is MNHEY and CDR2 is SVGAGI in the germline V gene. The receptor was isolated from a human donor in a cohort sampled during active or convalescent COVID-19. The sequenced material came from peripheral blood. This chain uses TRBV6-5 with TRBJ2-5, with 8 bases fitting TRBD2. Here the CDR3 DNA reads TGTGCCAGCAGGGGACTAGGGAAGGAGACCCAGTACTTC. Protein product: CASRGLGKETQYF.